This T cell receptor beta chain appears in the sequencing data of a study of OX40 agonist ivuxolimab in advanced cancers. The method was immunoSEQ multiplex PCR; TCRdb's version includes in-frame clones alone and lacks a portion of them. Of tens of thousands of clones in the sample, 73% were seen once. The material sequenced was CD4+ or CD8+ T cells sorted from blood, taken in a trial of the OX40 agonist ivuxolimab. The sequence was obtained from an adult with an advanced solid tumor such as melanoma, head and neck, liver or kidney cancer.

The chain's CDR3 is CASTEGNSYNSPLHF. The DNA of the CDR3 is TGTGCCAGCACGGAGGGTAACTCCTATAATTCACCCCTCCACTTT. J is TRBJ1-6 and V is TRBV9; D is undetermined. CDR3 length: 15 amino acids. V was pared by 6 bases and J by 0 bases, with 10 bases between. Germline loops: CDR1 SGDLS, CDR2 YYNGEE. Based on the CDR3 plus reference TRBV9 and TRBJ1-6, the full variable domain is DSGVTQTPKHLITATGQRVTLRCSPRSGDLSVYWYQQSLDQGLQFLIQYYNGEERAKGNILERFSAQQFPDLHSELNLSSLELGDSALYFCASTEGNSYNSPLHFGNGTRLTVT.